These T cell receptor beta chains were read from a single sample in a study of T cells expressing NK-cell markers. One entry per CDR3 protein, without DNA, is what TCRdb gives after re-calling the 5' RACE reads. The specimen's table records over 250,000 distinct CDR3 sequences. Sequencing was done on a sample of blood T cells: a sorted CD56 or NKG2C T cell subset, CD4+ or CD8+ T cells, or bulk PBMC T cells (not recorded which). These TCRs come from a woman aged 18-70 years in good health. CDR3s include the opening cysteine and the closing phenylalanine or tryptophan.

J: TRBJ2-5; V: TRBV28; CDR3: CASSLGTGQQETQYF
J: TRBJ1-2; V: TRBV11-1; CDR3: CASSMDRDNYGYTF
J: TRBJ1-1; V: TRBV14; CDR3: CASSQGWWTGALEAFF
J: TRBJ2-1; V: TRBV7-2; CDR3: CASSGGYNEQFF
J: TRBJ2-1; V: TRBV5-1; CDR3: CASSLTGAESNEQFF
J: TRBJ2-7; V: TRBV29-1; CDR3: CSVGTGAYEQYF
J: TRBJ1-2; V: TRBV5-5; CDR3: CASSLLSGFGTGYTF
J: TRBJ2-5; V: TRBV7-2; CDR3: CASLELGGKETQYF
J: TRBJ2-1; V: TRBV19; CDR3: CASYPRGGLALSSYNEQFF
J: TRBJ2-1; V: TRBV29-1; CDR3: CSIGRSYNEQFF
J: TRBJ2-2; V: TRBV29-1; CDR3: CSVERQEGVGELFF
J: TRBJ1-5; V: TRBV12-3/TRBV12-4; CDR3: CASKITDSSNQPQHF
J: TRBJ1-4; V: TRBV5-6; CDR3: CASSFDRGLNEKLFF
J: TRBJ2-5; V: TRBV12-3/TRBV12-4; CDR3: CASSFYETQYF
J: TRBJ2-3; V: TRBV7-8; CDR3: CASSSDTGRTDTQYF
J: TRBJ1-1; V: TRBV19; CDR3: CAKQGLLNTEAFF
J: TRBJ2-1; V: TRBV30; CDR3: CAWNRKDSQNYNEQFF
J: TRBJ2-3; V: TRBV7-6; CDR3: CASSSEGSTDTQYF
J: TRBJ2-1; V: TRBV7-9; CDR3: CASSLGGVYNEQFF
J: TRBJ2-4; V: TRBV6-1; CDR3: CASSSGLAGGTLAKNIQYF
J: TRBJ2-3; V: TRBV6-5; CDR3: CASSYGVSLTGGTQYF
J: TRBJ2-3; V: TRBV11-2; CDR3: CASSLKITDTQYF
J: TRBJ2-5; V: TRBV7-2; CDR3: CASSTLLPGQETQYF
J: TRBJ1-5; V: TRBV20-1; CDR3: CSARELGRTFYQPQHF
J: TRBJ2-3; V: TRBV7-7; CDR3: CASSPGPSSPRDTQYF
J: TRBJ2-7; V: TRBV20-1; CDR3: CSAQDSSYEQYF
J: TRBJ2-7; V: TRBV18; CDR3: CASSERKVSPYEQYF
J: TRBJ2-1; V: TRBV11-2; CDR3: CASSLVSRRNEQFF
J: TRBJ1-4; V: TRBV5-1; CDR3: CASSLAGGNEKLFF
J: TRBJ2-1; V: TRBV12-3/TRBV12-4; CDR3: CASSAKSGRNEQFF
J: TRBJ1-4; V: TRBV11-2; CDR3: CASSLDFRRNEKLFF
J: TRBJ1-5; V: TRBV20-1; CDR3: CSAAGQVNQPQHF
J: TRBJ1-1; V: TRBV13; CDR3: CASSLSGRGNTEAFF
J: TRBJ2-1; V: TRBV5-6; CDR3: CASRGLSEQFF
J: TRBJ2-3; V: TRBV7-2; CDR3: CASSLSGGPTDTQYF
J: TRBJ1-1; V: TRBV7-2; CDR3: CASSSKGQSNTEAFF
J: TRBJ2-1; V: TRBV20-1; CDR3: CSAGGPHGGAYNEQFF
J: TRBJ2-6; V: TRBV20-1; CDR3: CSAKDRAGANVLTF
J: TRBJ2-1; V: TRBV18; CDR3: CASSPLGTKVHEQFF
J: TRBJ1-5; V: TRBV20-1; CDR3: CSASAPVANQPQHF
J: TRBJ2-2; V: TRBV5-4; CDR3: CASSLVGVGELFF
J: TRBJ1-1; V: TRBV20-1; CDR3: CSAGTRGDYEAFF
J: TRBJ2-1; V: TRBV7-2; CDR3: CASSTLAGVSSYNEQFF
J: TRBJ2-1; V: TRBV20-1; CDR3: CSAIDEKGNEQFF
J: TRBJ2-3; V: TRBV29-1; CDR3: CSVEKLAGVGDTQYF
J: TRBJ1-1; V: TRBV19; CDR3: CASSIDGVSGTEAFF
J: TRBJ1-3; V: TRBV7-2; CDR3: CASSPIRLSGNTIYF
J: TRBJ1-6; V: TRBV11-1; CDR3: CASSYDRGMNSPLHF
J: TRBJ1-5; V: TRBV20-1; CDR3: CSGRTTGRGNQPQHF
J: TRBJ1-4; V: TRBV5-1; CDR3: CASSSSGRTEVNEKLFF
J: TRBJ2-3; V: TRBV20-1; CDR3: CSPLGVGTDTQYF
J: TRBJ2-5; V: TRBV7-2; CDR3: CASSPGVASGGWTQYF
J: TRBJ2-7; V: TRBV20-1; CDR3: CSAHGGGTISYEQYF